This T cell receptor beta chain comes out of a study of T cell repertoires in cytomegalovirus infection. Study-wide background: It was recently identified HLA-C-restricted and well-studied HLA-B-restricted CMV epitopes that the study used. Carrying CMV and the relevant HLA type showed in public TCR beta signatures. Study conclusions and caveats: Clonotypes of TCR beta that were HLA-C-restricted and CMV-specific dominated the ex vivo response.

From germline, CDR1 is SGHVS and CDR2 FNYEAQ. CDR3 size: 12 residues. V was clipped by 1 base and J by 6 bases, with 6 bases between them. This clonotype was recorded many times. The antigen remains undetermined. TCRdb reprocessed the reads with MiXCR, giving one entry per CDR3 protein. This sample has a few hundred thousand distinct CDR3 sequences, with over 35% found just once. The source of this sequence is a human donor in good health (CMV status not recorded). Some clones in this sample may be carry-over from other donors' samples. V and J are TRBV7-6 and TRBJ1-1; D uncertain. Sequences were derived from cultured PBMCs, sampled from culture after CMV antigen stimulation. DNA for the CDR3: TGTGCCAGCAGCTTAGGTGGGGCTGAAGCTTTCTTT. It yields the protein CASSLGGAEAFF. The full variable domain, rest sourced from reference TRBV7-6 and TRBJ1-1, is GAGVSQSPRYKVTKRGQDVALRCDPISGHVSLYWYRQALGQGPEFLTYFNYEAQQDKSGLPNDRFSAERPEGSISTLTIQRTEQRDSAMYRCASSLGGAEAFFGQGTRLTVV.